The subject of this entry is one TCR beta chain. The antigen is unknown. The data stem from a study of cytomegalovirus exposure and HLA in healthy donors. In the study overall: In an early release, HLA-typed donors contributed approximately 80 million unique TCR sequences.

Study results and limitations: A later analysis linked a missense variant in DCLRE1C to the trimming of TCR beta V and J genes. Among TCR beta chains, those listed as cytomegalovirus-associated numbered around 180. In a later analysis, HLA-associated TCR beta chains were more clonally expanded than equally common others.

CDR1 is SGHTA, CDR2 FQGNSA, per germline. The CDR3 is 11 residues long. V dropped 5 bases and J dropped 6 bases, with 8 bases sitting between them. The PCR had 60 Vbeta and 13 Jbeta primers. TCRdb's table, derived via immunoSEQ multiplex PCR, lists solely in-frame clones and lacks some. The sample lists about 110,000 clones; about 79% were seen once. Sequenced input: PBMCs. The TCR sequence derives from a woman between 18 and 29 years old in good health and CMV-seropositive. V is TRBV7-2 and J is TRBJ2-7, with D unresolved. CDR3 loop: CASSQYTEQYF. CDR3 nucleotide sequence: TGTGCCAGCAGCCAGTACACCGAGCAGTACTTC.